Described below is a single TCR beta chain sequence and its context. The sample is drawn from a study of blood T cell repertoires in COVID-19. Study background: Acute and convalescent COVID-19 samples came from the United States, Italy and Spain. Sample material is recorded as cDNA or gDNA derived from T cells, B-cell-depleted T cells, or PBMCs.

Original processing methods: Amplifying reference gene primers gave estimates of nucleated cell counts. The protocol was immunoSEQ multiplex PCR, while the TCRdb copy is restricted to in-frame clones and leaves out a portion. D and trimming were read from the DNA, whereas the V and J calls and clone size are those reported in that table. The repertoire holds nearly 80,000 clones, with 82% as singletons. The germline gives CDR1 LGHDT, CDR2 YNNKEL (reference sequence). Trimming stripped 4 bases from V and 2 bases from J, with 18 bases between. CDR3 length equals 17 residues. J is TRBJ2-4 and V is TRBV3-1 (or the pseudogene TRBV3-2); tentative D call: TRBD2 (7 bases). The sequencing input was peripheral blood. The receptor's source is a woman in her seventies with acute or convalescent COVID-19. CDR3 DNA sequence: TGTGCCAGCAGCCGAGTAGGGGGGGGTAGGTCCAAAAACATTCAGTACTTC. Residues: CASSRVGGGRSKNIQYF.